Below are 29 T cell receptor beta chains sequenced from a single sample in a study of human T cells and chemical hapten exposure. TCRdb re-derived calls from the RACE reads in MiXCR, one entry per CDR3 protein. The table records some 79,000 distinct CDR3 sequences, roughly 10% of them present only once. Stated time point: patch test 2, 6 weeks after DPC sensitization. Treatment in this sample: therapeutic diphenylcyclopropenone sensitization with weekly scalp DPC. The sample was whole blood, taken in connection with sensitization to the hapten diphenylcyclopropenone (DPC). The receptor source for this set is a woman between 45 and 65 years old with alopecia areata. Some clones in this sample may be carry-over from other donors' samples.

This clonotype was seen more than once but under ten times. The chain couples TRBV5-1 to TRBJ1-1; a possible D gene is TRBD1 (6 bases). The CDR3 is 14 amino acids. Germline CDR1 is SGHRS and CDR2 is YFSETQ. With 2 bases removed from V and 4 bases from J, the gap between germline ends came to 12 bases. Written as DNA, the CDR3 is TGCGCCAGCAGCTTCGGGGACACGAGCACTGAAGCTTTCTTT. Translated: CASSFGDTSTEAFF.

This clonotype was seen repeatedly, ten times or more. The genes are TRBV29-1 and TRBJ2-7; D tentatively reads TRBD1 or TRBD2 (5 bases each). Germline-derived CDR1 and CDR2 are SQVTM and ANQGSEA. V gave up 4 bases and J gave up 7 bases, with 23 bases separating them. The CDR3 loop spans 15 amino acids. The DNA for the CDR3 is TGCAGCGTTGTACTCAGGGCAGGGCTCACGGGGGAGCAGTACTTC. It specifies CSVVLRAGLTGEQYF.

About this clonotype: A much larger clone differs by one base, so this may be a read error. CDR3: CSGMRQMNTEASF. For the CDR3, the DNA is TGCAGTGGGATGCGGCAGATGAACACTGAAGCTTCCTTT. The chain is built from TRBV20-1 and TRBJ1-1; D is uncertain. The V gene's germline CDR1 is DFQATT and CDR2 SNEGSKA (reference sequence). This CDR3 contains 13 residues.

There are many counts of this clonotype. The chain recombines TRBV20-1 with TRBJ2-7; D unclear. V was shortened by 0 bases and J by 9 bases, with 15 bases between the two germline ends. CDR1 is DFQATT, CDR2 SNEGSKA, per germline (reference sequence). The CDR3 covers 13 residues. The DNA of the CDR3 is TGCAGTGCTAGAGAGTTACTCCGCCCTGTGCAGTACTTC. Encoded protein: CSARELLRPVQYF.

This clonotype has a count of ten or more. The chain couples TRBV3-1 to TRBJ2-1, with D tentatively TRBD2 (6 bases). Trimming removed 0 bases at V and 6 bases at J, with 9 bases between. The CDR3 is 14 amino acids. CDR1 is LGHDT and CDR2 is YNNKEL in the germline V gene (reference sequence). The CDR3 bases are TGTGCCAGCAGCCAAGATTGGACTATCAATGAGCAGTTCTTC. This gives the protein CASSQDWTINEQFF.

V usage is TRBV5-5 and J usage is TRBJ1-4; tentatively, D is TRBD1 (6 bases). V lost 2 bases, J lost 6 bases, and 11 bases lay in between. The CDR3 is made up of 14 amino acids. Looked up from germline, CDR1 is SGHKS and CDR2 is YYEKEE (reference sequence). CDR3 protein: CASSLPGEDEKLFF. CDR3 bases: TGTGCCAGCAGCTTACCAGGGGAAGATGAAAAACTGTTTTTT.

This clonotype was picked up many times. The gene calls are TRBV20-1 and TRBJ1-1; D not resolved. The germline V and J ends were trimmed by 0 bases and 1 base, with 15 bases remaining between them. Germline CDR1 reads DFQATT; CDR2 reads SNEGSKA (reference sequence). The length of the CDR3 is 16 residues. The CDR3, as DNA: TGCAGTGCTAGAGATTGGTGGACCCGGTCGAACACTGAAGCTTTCTTT. It specifies CSARDWWTRSNTEAFF.

This clonotype was counted a few times. V is TRBV29-1 and J is TRBJ2-4; 10 bases fit TRBD2. Germline V gene sequence: CDR1 SQVTM, CDR2 ANQGSEA. The CDR3 runs 16 residues. With V trimmed by 6 bases and J by 2 bases, 10 bases remained unmatched. The CDR3: CSVAGLAVYSKNIQYF. CDR3 nucleotide sequence: TGCAGCGTCGCAGGACTAGCGGTCTACTCCAAAAACATTCAGTACTTC. Together with reference TRBV29-1 and TRBJ2-4, the CDR3 gives the full variable domain: SAVISQKPSRDICQRGTSLTIQCQVDSQVTMMFWYRQQPGQSLTLIATANQGSEATYESGFVIDKFPISRPNLTFSTLTVSNMSPEDSSIYLCSVAGLAVYSKNIQYFGAGTRLSVL.

This sequence joins TRBV7-8 and TRBJ2-2, with D perhaps TRBD2 (5 bases). The CDR3 is 15 amino acids. Between the trimmed V and J ends, which lost 3 bases and 0 bases, there was a span of 8 bases. Per germline, CDR1 SGHVS and CDR2 FQNEAQ. CDR3: CASSFPGTNTGELFF. The CDR3, as DNA: TGTGCCAGCAGCTTCCCCGGGACGAACACCGGGGAGCTGTTTTTT.

This clonotype has more than one count but fewer than ten. The gene calls are TRBV12-3 or TRBV12-4 and TRBJ1-1, with D possibly TRBD1 on 5 matching bases. This CDR3 has 13 amino acids. Trimming took 3 bases from V and 3 from J, leaving 8 bases between them. The CDR3 DNA follows: TGTGCCAGCAGTTTTTCCAGGGACACTGAAGCTTTCTTT. Translated: CASSFSRDTEAFF.

V usage is TRBV11-2 and J usage is TRBJ2-1, with 7 bases that match TRBD2. The CDR3 sequence is 15 residues long. The V gene's germline CDR1 is SGHAT and CDR2 FQNNGV. The ends lost 5 bases at V and 5 bases at J; junction bases unmatched: 9. Here the CDR3 DNA reads TGTGCCAGCAGCACCCGACTAGCAAACAACAATGAGCAGTTCTTC. This encodes CASSTRLANNNEQFF.

This clonotype was counted only a few times. The rearrangement uses TRBV20-1 and TRBJ1-2, with a possible D match to TRBD1 (5 bases). V dropped 3 bases and J dropped 5 bases, with 16 bases sitting between them. Germline V lookup: CDR1 DFQATT, CDR2 SNEGSKA (reference sequence). The CDR3 extends over 14 amino acids. The CDR3 reads CSARVSDGGYGYTF. CDR3 in DNA: TGCAGTGCTAGGGTATCGGACGGGGGTTATGGCTACACCTTC.

This clonotype was counted between two and nine times. The rearrangement links TRBV5-1 to TRBJ1-2, with D possibly matching TRBD1 (5 bases). CDR1 is SGHRS, CDR2 YFSETQ, per germline. Trimming left V 1 base short and J 4 bases short, with 11 bases between. The CDR3 covers 14 residues. In nucleotides, the CDR3 is TGCGCCAGCAGCTTGAGCGACAGCCTCTATGGCTACACCTTC. Amino acid sequence: CASSLSDSLYGYTF. The whole variable domain, remainder taken from reference TRBV5-1 and TRBJ1-2, is KAGVTQTPRYLIKTRGQQVTLSCSPISGHRSVSWYQQTPGQGLQFLFEYFSETQRNKGNFPGRFSGRQFSNSRSEMNVSTLELGDSALYLCASSLSDSLYGYTFGSGTRLTVV.

Comment on this clonotype: A read error may account for a junction end that differs from germline. This chain uses TRBV7-2 with TRBJ2-4; D uncertain. Germline assignment: CDR1 SGHTA and CDR2 FQGNSA. This CDR3 contains 15 residues. The CDR3 region has the DNA TGTGCCAGCAGCTTAGGCTGGCGAGCCGAAAACATTCAGTACTTC. Amino acids: CASSLGWRAENIQYF. Variable domain in full (rest from reference TRBV7-2 and TRBJ2-4): GAGVSQSPSNKVTEKGKDVELRCDPISGHTALYWYRQSLGQGLEFLIYFQGNSAPDKSGLPSDRFSAERTGGSVSTLTIQRTQQEDSAVYLCASSLGWRAENIQYFGAGTRLSVL.

This clonotype appeared many times. The chain recombines TRBV7-9 with TRBJ2-1; the match to TRBD2 covers 7 bases. The ends lost 2 bases at V and 7 bases at J; junction bases unmatched: 8. In germline, CDR1 is SEHNR, CDR2 FQNEAQ (reference sequence). This CDR3 contains 15 residues. This CDR3 is CASSLRGGSLNEQFF. The CDR3 coding sequence is TGTGCCAGCAGCTTACGGGGCGGGAGTCTTAATGAGCAGTTCTTC. The variable domain in full, completed from reference TRBV7-9 and TRBJ2-1, reads DTGVSQNPRHKITKRGQNVTFRCDPISEHNRLYWYRQTLGQGPEFLTYFQNEAQLEKSRLLSDRFSAERPKGSFSTLEIQRTEQGDSAMYLCASSLRGGSLNEQFFGPGTRLTVL.

This clonotype was picked up many times. The chain carries TRBV20-1 and TRBJ2-7; TRBD1 might be the D (8 bases). CDR3 length: 14 amino acids. The V gene lost 6 bases and the J gene lost 4 bases, with 19 bases spanning the gap. The V gene's germline CDR1 is DFQATT and CDR2 SNEGSKA (reference sequence). DNA for the CDR3: TGCAGTGCAAAAAACAGGGGGGGGTTGTACGAGCAGTACTTC. Amino acids: CSAKNRGGLYEQYF.

The CDR3 region has the DNA TGTGCCAGCAGCTTAGGCCTCCTCAGCAGGCGGGGGACCGGGGAGCTGTTTTTT. This translates into CASSLGLLSRRGTGELFF. The rearrangement links TRBV13 to TRBJ2-2; TRBD2 agrees at 7 bases. Germline V gene data show CDR1 as PRHDT and CDR2 as FYEKMQ (reference sequence). CDR3 length equals 18 residues. V dropped 0 bases and J dropped 5; count of bases not matched to a gene: 12.

In this sample, this clonotype turned up many times. This chain uses TRBV7-6 with TRBJ2-7, with 11 positions matching TRBD2. After removal of 3 bases from V and 5 bases from J, the junction contained 9 bases not matched to a gene. The CDR3 loop spans 16 amino acids. Per the germline V gene, CDR1 is SGHVS and CDR2 is FNYEAQ. The CDR3 region has the DNA TGTGCCAGCAGCTTGGAACTAGCGGGAGCGAATAACGAGCAGTACTTC. Its protein product is CASSLELAGANNEQYF.

The genes are TRBV27 and TRBJ2-3, with a tentative D call TRBD1 (5 bases). The V end was cut by 5 bases, the J end by 4 bases, with 13 bases between. The CDR3 consists of 14 residues. The germline CDR1 and CDR2 sequences are MNHEY and SMNVEV (reference sequence). This chain's CDR3 is CASSGHLGADTQYF. The CDR3 DNA is TGTGCCAGCAGTGGACATCTTGGCGCAGATACGCAGTATTTT.

This clonotype has at least ten counts. The V call is TRBV4-2, the J call TRBJ2-2; D is perhaps TRBD2 (6 bases). This CDR3 is 14 amino acids long. Germline loops: CDR1 LGHNA, CDR2 YNFKEQ. Between the trimmed V and J ends, which lost 4 bases and 4 bases, there was a span of 10 bases. CDR3 coding DNA: TGTGCCAGCAGCCGGGAGGACTCCACCGGGGAGCTGTTTTTT. This codes for CASSREDSTGELFF.

This clonotype was counted at least ten times. The rearrangement uses TRBV5-5 and TRBJ2-5, with TRBD1 matching over 7 bases. V shed 3 bases, J shed 4 bases, and the junction held 6 bases outside the gene matches. The CDR3 is made up of 14 amino acids. Germline assignment: CDR1 SGHKS and CDR2 YYEKEE (reference sequence). CDR3 in DNA: TGTGCCAGCAGCTGGGGACAGTCGGTAGAGACCCAGTACTTC. It codes for CASSWGQSVETQYF. Drawing the rest from reference TRBV5-5 and TRBJ2-5, the complete variable domain is DAGVTQSPTHLIKTRGQQVTLRCSPISGHKSVSWYQQVLGQGPQFIFQYYEKEERGRGNFPDRFSARQFPNYSSELNVNALLLGDSALYLCASSWGQSVETQYFGPGTRLLVL.

The rearrangement uses TRBV20-1 and TRBJ2-7; tentatively, D is TRBD2 (6 bases). Trimming took off 0 bases at V and 1 base at J, with 10 bases between the two ends. CDR3 length equals 14 residues. Germline V gene sequence: CDR1 DFQATT, CDR2 SNEGSKA (reference sequence). CDR3 sequence reads: CSARDGGASYEQYF. The CDR3 DNA follows: TGCAGTGCTAGAGATGGAGGGGCTTCCTACGAGCAGTACTTC.

This clonotype was observed a few times. The chain links TRBV20-1 to TRBJ2-3; D is unresolved. V was shortened by 3 bases and J by 0 bases, with 7 bases between the two germline ends. Germline lookup yields CDR1 DFQATT and CDR2 SNEGSKA (reference sequence). The CDR3 has 13 amino acids. The CDR3 DNA sequence: TGCAGTGCTAGCCAGGATAGCACAGATACGCAGTATTTT. Amino acids: CSASQDSTDTQYF.

The CDR3 region has the DNA TGTGCCAGTAGTATACAGGGGCTCGCAGATACGCAGTATTTT. Its protein product is CASSIQGLADTQYF. The chain is built from TRBV19 and TRBJ2-3, with D possibly TRBD1 on 6 matching bases. The CDR3 is 14 residues long. V shed 2 bases and J shed 4 bases, with 10 bases lying between them. The germline gives CDR1 LNHDA, CDR2 SQIVND (reference sequence).

Concerning this clonotype: Since a much larger clone is just one base distant, this may be a read error. The gene calls are TRBV2 and TRBJ2-7; D is undetermined. V was clipped by 8 bases and J by 1 base, with 15 bases between them. The CDR3 consists of 14 residues. Germline V gene lookup returns CDR1 SNHLY and CDR2 FYNNEI. The CDR3 coding sequence is TGTGCCAGCTCCAGTCAACAGTCGTCCTACGAGCAGTACTTC. Residues: CASSSQQSSYEQYF.

This clonotype was detected a few times. This chain connects TRBV20-1 to TRBJ2-7; 9 bases fit TRBD1. V shed 3 bases and J 3 bases; nucleotides not matched to a gene: 9. Germline CDR1 DFQATT, CDR2 SNEGSKA (reference sequence). CDR3 length: 15 residues. This chain's CDR3 is CSARGYRTGVYEQYF. In DNA form, the CDR3 reads TGCAGTGCTAGGGGCTATCGGACAGGGGTCTACGAGCAGTACTTC.

This clonotype occurred many times. J is TRBJ2-7 and V is TRBV6-2 or TRBV6-3; D not resolved. In germline, CDR1 is MNHEY, CDR2 SVGEGT. V lost 0 bases to trimming and J lost 2 bases, with 11 bases between them. CDR3 length: 15 amino acids. CDR3 sequence reads: CASSYSSAQTYEQYF. The CDR3 DNA reads TGTGCCAGCAGTTACTCCTCGGCCCAAACCTACGAGCAGTACTTC.

This clonotype is medium-sized by share. This sequence joins TRBV14 and TRBJ2-7, with TRBD2 identical over 14 bases. CDR1 SGHDN and CDR2 FVKESK come from the germline V gene. The CDR3 covers 19 residues. After removal of 3 bases from V and 3 bases from J, the junction contained 13 bases not matched to a gene. In DNA, the CDR3 is TGTGCCAGCAGCCACCAGGGACTAGCGGGAGAATACAGGAACTACGAGCAGTACTTC. Translated, it gives CASSHQGLAGEYRNYEQYF.

This clonotype has a count of ten or more. The genes are TRBV6-2 or TRBV6-3 and TRBJ2-3; 8 positions match TRBD2. The CDR3 sequence is 15 residues long. With 2 bases clipped from V and 5 bases from J, the junction kept 6 bases outside the gene matches. Per the germline V gene, CDR1 is MNHEY and CDR2 is SVGEGT. CDR3 region: CASSYAGLVKDTQYF. The CDR3 DNA sequence: TGTGCCAGCAGTTACGCGGGACTAGTGAAAGATACGCAGTATTTT.